A selection of T cell receptor beta chains follows, all from one sample in a study of blood T cell repertoires in COVID-19. Sequencing was performed with immunoSEQ multiplex PCR; in TCRdb, only in-frame clones are kept and a portion is missing. This sample yields some 14,000 clones, of which less than 90% are seen a single time; around 32% belongs to the top ten. The sequenced sample consisted of peripheral blood. The source of these receptors is a man aged 45 to 65 with active COVID-19. Both conserved end residues are part of each CDR3. D genes are given only for firm matches. Size is stated for part of the rows, as once, few or many counts, or as a class when the clone is expanded.

cdr3_aa | cdr3_nt | v_call | d_call | j_call | clone_size
CAWGAQNQPQHF | TGTGCCTGGGGGGCCCAAAATCAGCCCCAGCATTTT | TRBV30 | NA | TRBJ1-5 | NA
CASSLVGLAGVEDTQYF | TGTGCCAGCAGCTTGGTGGGACTAGCGGGAGTGGAGGATACGCAGTATTTT | TRBV5-5 | TRBD2 | TRBJ2-3 | NA
CASSYSGGLNTEAFF | TGTGCCAGCAGTTACTCTGGGGGCCTGAACACTGAAGCTTTCTTT | TRBV6-5 | NA | TRBJ1-1 | NA
CASSPVGSRSYEQYF | TGTGCCAGCAGCCCCGTGGGGAGCAGATCCTACGAGCAGTACTTC | TRBV7-7 | NA | TRBJ2-7 | NA
CASSRVGLAGVEQFF | TGTGCCAGCAGCCGAGTGGGACTAGCGGGAGTTGAGCAGTTCTTC | TRBV13 | TRBD2 | TRBJ2-1 | NA
CASGSGRATYEQYF | TGTGCTAGTGGCTCCGGGAGGGCCACCTACGAGCAGTACTTC | TRBV12-5 | TRBD2 | TRBJ2-7 | medium-sized
CASSAGAPNEAFF | TGTGCCAGCTCCGCTGGGGCACCAAATGAAGCTTTCTTT | TRBV6-5 | NA | TRBJ1-1 | NA
CASSFPDRVQTEAFF | TGTGCCAGCAGTTTTCCGGACAGGGTTCAGACTGAAGCTTTCTTT | TRBV6-6 | TRBD1 | TRBJ1-1 | NA
CASGLWLAGGPFTNEQFF | TGTGCTAGTGGTTTGTGGCTAGCGGGAGGGCCCTTCACCAATGAGCAGTTCTTC | TRBV12-5 | TRBD2 | TRBJ2-1 | NA
CASSVDGTLQETQYF | TGTGCCAGCAGCGTAGATGGGACTCTCCAAGAGACCCAGTACTTC | TRBV9 | NA | TRBJ2-5 | NA
CASSYSETGGYYEQYF | TGTGCCAGCAGTTACTCCGAGACAGGGGGCTACTACGAGCAGTACTTC | TRBV6-2/TRBV6-3 | TRBD1 | TRBJ2-7 | NA
CASSQVGGPEQYF | TGTGCCAGCAGCCAAGTAGGAGGGCCCGAGCAGTACTTC | TRBV4-2 | NA | TRBJ2-7 | NA
CASSFSGSNTGELFF | TGTGCCAGCAGCTTTAGCGGGAGTAACACCGGGGAGCTGTTTTTT | TRBV11-2 | TRBD2 | TRBJ2-2 | NA
CATSTRDRLYNEQFF | TGTGCCACCAGCACCCGGGACAGACTCTACAATGAGCAGTTCTTC | TRBV15 | TRBD1 | TRBJ2-1 | NA
CASSQEPPGQTISYEQYF | TGCGCCAGCAGCCAAGAGCCACCGGGACAGACGATATCCTACGAGCAGTACTTC | TRBV4-1 | TRBD1 | TRBJ2-7 | NA
CATSDPDIIPYEQYF | TGTGCCACCAGTGACCCAGACATAATCCCCTACGAGCAGTACTTC | TRBV24-1 | NA | TRBJ2-7 | NA
CAISEADSGIYEQYF | TGTGCCATCAGTGAAGCTGATAGCGGGATATACGAGCAGTACTTC | TRBV10-3 | TRBD2 | TRBJ2-7 | NA
CASSSLRGSSNEQFF | TGTGCCAGCAGCTCCCTCCGCGGGTCATCCAATGAGCAGTTCTTC | TRBV11-2 | NA | TRBJ2-1 | medium-sized
CASSLAGDEAFF | TGTGCCAGCAGCTTAGCAGGGGATGAAGCTTTCTTT | TRBV7-9 | NA | TRBJ1-1 | NA
CSASSYEQFF | TGCAGTGCTAGTAGCTATGAGCAGTTCTTC | TRBV20-1 | NA | TRBJ2-1 | NA
CASSLGDSPFYEQYF | TGTGCCAGCAGCTTAGGGGACAGCCCTTTCTACGAGCAGTACTTC | TRBV7-9 | TRBD1 | TRBJ2-7 | few
CASSAPGQQGGGYTF | TGTGCCAGCAGCGCCCCGGGACAGCAGGGGGGTGGCTACACCTTC | TRBV28 | TRBD1 | TRBJ1-2 | NA
CASSWGLAYEQFF | TGTGCCAGCAGTTGGGGACTAGCGTATGAGCAGTTCTTC | TRBV6-2/TRBV6-3 | TRBD2 | TRBJ2-1 | NA
CASSYTGVHEQYF | TGTGCCAGTAGTTACACAGGGGTCCACGAGCAGTACTTC | TRBV19 | TRBD1 | TRBJ2-7 | NA
CASSWSGALYGYTF | TGTGCCAGCAGCTGGAGTGGGGCATTATATGGCTACACCTTC | TRBV13 | NA | TRBJ1-2 | once
CASSLSARRPSYEQYF | TGTGCCAGCAGTTTATCCGCCAGGCGACCCTCCTACGAGCAGTACTTC | TRBV27 | NA | TRBJ2-7 | few
CAWSVIRTGGFLGAPGELFF | TGTGCCTGGAGTGTAATAAGGACAGGGGGATTCCTGGGGGCACCCGGGGAGCTGTTTTTT | TRBV30 | TRBD1 | TRBJ2-2 | NA
CAWSPTSDTSTDTQYF | TGTGCCTGGAGCCCGACTAGCGACACTAGCACAGATACGCAGTATTTT | TRBV30 | TRBD2 | TRBJ2-3 | NA
CASSPDRGYTGELFF | TGTGCCAGCAGTCCTGACAGGGGGTACACCGGGGAGCTGTTTTTT | TRBV2 | TRBD1 | TRBJ2-2 | NA
CASRGDAEKLFF | TGTGCCAGCCGGGGGGACGCTGAAAAACTGTTTTTT | TRBV7-9 | NA | TRBJ1-4 | NA
CASASGSFSEQFF | TGTGCCAGCGCTAGCGGGAGTTTTAGTGAGCAGTTCTTC | TRBV27 | TRBD2 | TRBJ2-1 | NA
CASSEGETGGETQYF | TGTGCCAGCAGTGAAGGCGAGACGGGCGGGGAGACCCAGTACTTC | TRBV2 | NA | TRBJ2-5 | NA
CASSPQETGGPQSYNEQFF | TGTGCCAGCAGCCCCCAAGAAACGGGAGGGCCACAGTCCTACAATGAGCAGTTCTTC | TRBV11-2 | TRBD2 | TRBJ2-1 | NA
CAISESPGGDYGYTF | TGTGCCATCAGTGAGTCGCCAGGAGGGGACTATGGCTACACCTTC | TRBV10-3 | NA | TRBJ1-2 | NA
CASNGQGGNNEQFF | TGTGCCAGCAACGGACAGGGGGGCAACAATGAGCAGTTCTTC | TRBV6-5 | TRBD1 | TRBJ2-1 | NA
CASSDRDRGNEQYF | TGTGCCAGCAGCGACCGGGACAGGGGCAACGAGCAGTACTTC | TRBV9 | TRBD1 | TRBJ2-7 | once
CASSGGLAETQYF | TGTGCCAGCAGCGGGGGACTAGCGGAGACCCAGTACTTC | TRBV9 | TRBD2 | TRBJ2-5 | NA
CATSRTSVETQYF | TGTGCCACCAGCAGAACTAGCGTTGAGACCCAGTACTTC | TRBV15 | TRBD2 | TRBJ2-5 | NA
CASSFRDRVIDEQFF | TGTGCCAGCAGCTTCCGGGACAGGGTAATAGATGAGCAGTTCTTC | TRBV7-9 | TRBD1 | TRBJ2-1 | NA
CASSLLREDQETQYF | TGTGCCAGCAGCTTGTTGCGGGAGGACCAAGAGACCCAGTACTTC | TRBV5-6 | TRBD2 | TRBJ2-5 | NA
CASSLGRGRDTQYF | TGCGCCAGCAGCTTGGGTAGGGGGCGGGATACGCAGTATTTT | TRBV5-1 | TRBD1 | TRBJ2-3 | NA
CASRYTDTQYF | TGTGCCAGCAGATACACAGATACGCAGTATTTT | TRBV6-5 | NA | TRBJ2-3 | NA
CASSAEGGTYEQYF | TGCGCCAGCAGCGCAGAGGGGGGGACCTACGAGCAGTACTTC | TRBV5-1 | NA | TRBJ2-7 | NA
CASSLPGQGGVNTEAFF | TGTGCCAGCAGTCTCCCGGGACAGGGGGGCGTGAACACTGAAGCTTTCTTT | TRBV6-6 | TRBD1 | TRBJ1-1 | NA
CASSQEDALGKLFF | TGCGCCAGCAGCCAAGAAGACGCCCTAGGAAAACTGTTTTTT | TRBV4-1 | NA | TRBJ1-4 | NA
CASTLAGGTYNEQFF | TGTGCCAGCACCTTAGCGGGAGGGACCTACAATGAGCAGTTCTTC | TRBV27 | TRBD2 | TRBJ2-1 | NA